The 10 T cell receptor beta chains reported below all come from one sample, sequenced in a study of blood T cell repertoires in COVID-19. Here immunoSEQ multiplex PCR was the method, and the copy in TCRdb shows in-frame clones only, minus some. The data contain about 98,000 clones, over 65% of them singletons. Sequencing used peripheral blood. These receptors all stem from a human donor in a cohort sampled during active COVID-19.

The chain employs TRBV19 and TRBJ2-3, with 9 nucleotides matching TRBD1. The trim removed 3 bases at V and 5 bases at J, leaving 6 bases unmatched. The CDR3 totals 15 residues. CDR1 LNHDA and CDR2 SQIVND come from the germline V gene (reference sequence). The CDR3 nucleotides are TGTGCCAGTAGTATCTCGGGACAGGGTGGAGATACGCAGTATTTT. Protein product: CASSISGQGGDTQYF.

The chain uses TRBV7-6 and TRBJ2-1, with D perhaps TRBD2 (6 bases). This CDR3 has 17 amino acids. The germline V gene has CDR1 SGHVS and CDR2 FNYEAQ. Trimming left V 0 bases short and J 7 bases short, with 19 bases between. DNA of the CDR3: TGTGCCAGCAGCTTAGCTCGGGGTTCGCGGGGAGAAAATGAGCAGTTCTTC. This encodes CASSLARGSRGENEQFF. The full variable domain, its missing parts supplied by reference TRBV7-6 and TRBJ2-1, is GAGVSQSPRYKVTKRGQDVALRCDPISGHVSLYWYRQALGQGPEFLTYFNYEAQQDKSGLPNDRFSAERPEGSISTLTIQRTEQRDSAMYRCASSLARGSRGENEQFFGPGTRLTVL.

The V and J genes are TRBV7-9 and TRBJ2-7; 9 nucleotides align to TRBD1. The V gene end was trimmed by 5 bases and the J gene end by 6 bases; junction bases not matched to a gene: 8. This CDR3 is 14 amino acids long. Germline lookup yields CDR1 SEHNR and CDR2 FQNEAQ (reference sequence). The CDR3 reads CASSPTQGAGEQYF. The CDR3 DNA is TGTGCCAGCAGCCCAACACAGGGGGCCGGCGAGCAGTACTTC. Combining the CDR3 with reference TRBV7-9 and TRBJ2-7 gives the whole variable domain DTGVSQNPRHKITKRGQNVTFRCDPISEHNRLYWYRQTLGQGPEFLTYFQNEAQLEKSRLLSDRFSAERPKGSFSTLEIQRTEQGDSAMYLCASSPTQGAGEQYFGPGTRLTVT.

This chain joins TRBV5-1 and TRBJ2-1; 8 positions match TRBD1. Germline lookup yields CDR1 SGHRS and CDR2 YFSETQ. CDR3 length equals 15 residues. The junction had 9 bases not matched to a gene; V was cut back by 4 bases and J by 6 bases. CDR3 sequence: CASSIMTGEGNEQFF. CDR3 DNA sequence: TGCGCCAGCAGCATAATGACAGGGGAAGGCAATGAGCAGTTCTTC. The full variable domain, its missing parts supplied by reference TRBV5-1 and TRBJ2-1, is KAGVTQTPRYLIKTRGQQVTLSCSPISGHRSVSWYQQTPGQGLQFLFEYFSETQRNKGNFPGRFSGRQFSNSRSEMNVSTLELGDSALYLCASSIMTGEGNEQFFGPGTRLTVL.

This rearrangement joins TRBV5-8 to TRBJ2-3; TRBD1 is a possible D gene (7 bases). This CDR3 has 18 residues. Germline V lookup: CDR1 SGHTS, CDR2 YDEGEE. Trimming pared 1 base from V and 1 base from J, leaving 19 bases between. The CDR3 protein is CASSLLGTQGVGTDTQYF. CDR3 coding DNA: TGTGCCAGCAGCTTGCTCGGGACTCAGGGGGTTGGCACAGATACGCAGTATTTT.

The rearrangement joins TRBV5-1 to TRBJ2-7, with a weak D call TRBD1 (6 bases). CDR3 length: 13 residues. The germline CDR1 and CDR2 sequences are SGHRS and YFSETQ. V was shortened by 0 bases and J by 7 bases, with 11 bases between the two germline ends. DNA for the CDR3: TGCGCCAGCAGCTTGGGGACAGTCGGGGAGCAGTACTTC. Its protein is CASSLGTVGEQYF.

The chain couples TRBV25-1 to TRBJ2-5; 9 positions match TRBD2. CDR1 is MGHDK, CDR2 SYGVNS, per germline. J lost 1 base, V lost 3 bases, and 3 bases had no gene match. The CDR3 has 15 amino acids. The CDR3 region is CASSEASGTQETQYF. The CDR3 bases are TGTGCCAGCAGTGAGGCTAGCGGGACCCAAGAGACCCAGTACTTC.

The V call is TRBV5-4, the J call TRBJ2-5, with TRBD2 identical over 7 bases. J lost 2 bases, V lost 3 bases, and 13 bases had no gene match. Germline V gene lookup returns CDR1 SGHNT and CDR2 YYREEE (reference sequence). The CDR3 has 17 amino acids. The CDR3 DNA follows: TGTGCCAGCAGCTCCGCGAAGCGGGGCCGGGTTCAAGAGACCCAGTACTTC. Protein: CASSSAKRGRVQETQYF.

The chain links TRBV5-1 to TRBJ2-7; 9 nucleotides line up with TRBD1. Germline CDR1 and CDR2: SGHRS and YFSETQ. The CDR3 is 14 residues long. The trim removed 6 bases at V and 5 bases at J, leaving 9 bases unmatched. CDR3 protein: CASKIGTGPNEQYF. CDR3 in DNA: TGCGCCAGCAAAATCGGGACAGGGCCCAACGAGCAGTACTTC. Drawing the rest from reference TRBV5-1 and TRBJ2-7, the complete variable domain is KAGVTQTPRYLIKTRGQQVTLSCSPISGHRSVSWYQQTPGQGLQFLFEYFSETQRNKGNFPGRFSGRQFSNSRSEMNVSTLELGDSALYLCASKIGTGPNEQYFGPGTRLTVT.

The rearrangement uses TRBV10-3 and TRBJ1-1, with no clear D. This CDR3 has 13 amino acids. Germline CDR1 is ENHRY and CDR2 is SYGVKD. V lost 0 bases and J lost 7, with 9 bases in between. In DNA, the CDR3 is TGTGCCATCAGTGAGTCGGGTTCGGGTGAAGCTTTCTTT. Translation gives CAISESGSGEAFF.